This T cell receptor (beta chain) was sequenced in a study of blood T cell repertoires in COVID-19. Looking at the study overall: Specimens from acute and convalescent COVID-19 originated in the United States, Italy and Spain. T cells, B-cell-depleted T cells, or PBMCs provided the cDNA or gDNA that served as material.

In the source study's methods: Nucleated cell number was recorded as an estimate derived from reference gene primer amplification. Only in-frame clones appear in the TCRdb table, and some are missing; sequencing was by immunoSEQ multiplex PCR. V and J calls and clone size are given by that table; D and trimming were obtained from the DNA. Of some 270,000 clones in the sample, 80% to 90% are singletons; the top ten hold more than 9.5%. The CDR3 contains 13 residues. Germline V gene lookup returns CDR1 WSHSY and CDR2 SAAADI. Trimming stripped 2 bases from V and 12 bases from J, with 17 bases between. The chain uses TRBV10-2 and TRBJ2-7; weak D call: TRBD2 (5 bases). The clonotype originates from a woman in her sixties or seventies with acute or convalescent COVID-19. The sequenced material came from peripheral blood. CDR3 amino acids: CASSEGRRNHRYF. The CDR3 nucleotides are TGCGCCAGCAGTGAGGGGAGACGCAACCACAGGTACTTC.